A selection of T cell receptor beta chains follows, all from one sample in a study of PD-1 blockade in mismatch repair-deficient tumors. Sequenced by immunoSEQ multiplex PCR; TCRdb stores in-frame clones only, minus some. The data contain approximately 80,000 clones, approximately 80% of them seen just once; the ten biggest clones take up approximately 5%. Sequenced material: peripheral blood, taken 44 weeks after starting pembrolizumab. These receptors were collected from an adult with mismatch repair-deficient cancer. Both conserved end residues are part of each CDR3. D genes are given only for firm matches. Some rows mark clone size as missing; the rest say once, few, many or name a class of expanded clone.

j_call	d_call	v_call	clone_size	cdr3_nt	cdr3_aa
TRBJ1-1	TRBD1	TRBV29-1	.	TGCAGCGTTCCTGCCATGGACAGGGCAGCTTTCTTT	CSVPAMDRAAFF
TRBJ1-3	TRBD1	TRBV6-6	.	TGTGCCAGCAGGTACAGGGGAGGAACTGGAAACACCATATATTTT	CASRYRGGTGNTIYF
TRBJ2-1	.	TRBV28	few	TGTGCCAGCAGGCCTGACTACAATGAGCAGTTCTTC	CASRPDYNEQFF
TRBJ1-3	.	TRBV4-1	.	TGCGCCAGCAGCCAGCGATCTGGAAACACCATATATTTT	CASSQRSGNTIYF
TRBJ2-1	.	TRBV11-3	.	TGTGCCAGCAGCTTAGAGAACTGGAACAATGAGCAGTTCTTC	CASSLENWNNEQFF
TRBJ2-5	.	TRBV28	once	TGTGCCAGCAGTTCAGAGACCCAGTACTTC	CASSSETQYF
TRBJ2-1	.	TRBV7-2	.	TGTGCCAGCAGCCGGACTCTCAATGAGCAGTTCTTC	CASSRTLNEQFF
TRBJ2-3	.	TRBV9	.	TGTGCCAGCAGCGTAACCAGCGGCAGCACAGATACGCAGTATTTT	CASSVTSGSTDTQYF
TRBJ2-7	.	TRBV5-1	once	TGCGCCAGCATAGGAGTCTACGAGCAGTACTTC	CASIGVYEQYF
TRBJ1-1	.	TRBV6-1	few	TGTGCCATAGGGAACGGGGTCACTGAAGCTTTCTTT	CAIGNGVTEAFF
TRBJ2-7	.	TRBV27	.	TGTGCCAGCAGTTTTCTCGGGGTCACCTACGAGCAGTACTTC	CASSFLGVTYEQYF
TRBJ1-4	TRBD1	TRBV15	.	TGTGCCACCAGCAGAGACACAGGGGGAAAACTGTTTTTT	CATSRDTGGKLFF
TRBJ1-3	.	TRBV6-5	.	TGTGCCAGCACCCAAAACAGGGATCGAAACACCATATATTTT	CASTQNRDRNTIYF
TRBJ2-2	TRBD1	TRBV5-1	.	TGCGCCAGCAGCTTACAGGGGACCGGGGAGCTGTTTTTT	CASSLQGTGELFF
TRBJ1-4	.	TRBV12-5	once	TGTGCTAGTGGCCCCCCAGGGGACGAAAAACTGTTTTTT	CASGPPGDEKLFF
TRBJ2-1	.	TRBV11-1	.	TGTGCCAGCAGCCTGACTAGTGTTAATGAGCAGTTCTTC	CASSLTSVNEQFF
TRBJ2-1	.	TRBV7-8	.	TGTGCCAGCAGCTCCGGACTAAATGAGCAGTTCTTC	CASSSGLNEQFF
TRBJ1-2	.	TRBV5-6	.	TGTGCCAGCAGCTTTCGCCGTCCCTATGGCTACACCTTC	CASSFRRPYGYTF
TRBJ1-5	TRBD1	TRBV7-2	.	TGTGCCAGCAGTTTAGGGGGCGGCGGTCAGCCCCAGCATTTT	CASSLGGGGQPQHF
TRBJ2-2	.	TRBV28	.	TGTGCCAGCAGGTTTGGGGGGAGCCCCGGGGAGCTGTTTTTT	CASRFGGSPGELFF
TRBJ2-2	TRBD2	TRBV5-1	once	TGCGCCAGCAGCGGAGGGACTAGCGGGACCCAACTTGGGGCCGGGGAGCTGTTTTTT	CASSGGTSGTQLGAGELFF
TRBJ2-1	TRBD1	TRBV6-1	.	TGTGCCAGCCACTCCCGCTCAGGGGGTTGGAATGAGCAGTTCTTC	CASHSRSGGWNEQFF